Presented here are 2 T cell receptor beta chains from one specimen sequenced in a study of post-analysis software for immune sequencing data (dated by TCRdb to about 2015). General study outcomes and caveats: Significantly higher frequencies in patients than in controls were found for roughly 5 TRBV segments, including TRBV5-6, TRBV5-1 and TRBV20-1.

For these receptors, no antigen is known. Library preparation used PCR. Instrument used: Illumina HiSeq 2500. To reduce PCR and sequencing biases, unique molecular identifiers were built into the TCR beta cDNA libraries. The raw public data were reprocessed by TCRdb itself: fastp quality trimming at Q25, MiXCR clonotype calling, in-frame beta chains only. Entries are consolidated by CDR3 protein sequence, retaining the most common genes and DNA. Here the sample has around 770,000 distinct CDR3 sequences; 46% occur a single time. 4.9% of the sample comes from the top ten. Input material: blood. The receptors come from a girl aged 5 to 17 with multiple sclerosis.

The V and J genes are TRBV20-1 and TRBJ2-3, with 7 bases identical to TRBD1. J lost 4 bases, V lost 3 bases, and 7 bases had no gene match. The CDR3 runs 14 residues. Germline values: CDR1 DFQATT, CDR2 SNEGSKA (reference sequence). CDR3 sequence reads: CSARGQSKADTQYF. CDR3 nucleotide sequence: TGCAGTGCTAGGGGACAGTCGAAGGCAGATACGCAGTATTTT.

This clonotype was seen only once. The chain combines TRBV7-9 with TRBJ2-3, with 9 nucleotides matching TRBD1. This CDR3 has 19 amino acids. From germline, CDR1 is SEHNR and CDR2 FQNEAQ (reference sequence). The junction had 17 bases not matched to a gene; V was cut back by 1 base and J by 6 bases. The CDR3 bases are TGTGCCAGCAGCTTAGGGGGACAGGGCCCATCACCTCAGGCGGATACGCAGTATTTT. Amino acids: CASSLGGQGPSPQADTQYF.